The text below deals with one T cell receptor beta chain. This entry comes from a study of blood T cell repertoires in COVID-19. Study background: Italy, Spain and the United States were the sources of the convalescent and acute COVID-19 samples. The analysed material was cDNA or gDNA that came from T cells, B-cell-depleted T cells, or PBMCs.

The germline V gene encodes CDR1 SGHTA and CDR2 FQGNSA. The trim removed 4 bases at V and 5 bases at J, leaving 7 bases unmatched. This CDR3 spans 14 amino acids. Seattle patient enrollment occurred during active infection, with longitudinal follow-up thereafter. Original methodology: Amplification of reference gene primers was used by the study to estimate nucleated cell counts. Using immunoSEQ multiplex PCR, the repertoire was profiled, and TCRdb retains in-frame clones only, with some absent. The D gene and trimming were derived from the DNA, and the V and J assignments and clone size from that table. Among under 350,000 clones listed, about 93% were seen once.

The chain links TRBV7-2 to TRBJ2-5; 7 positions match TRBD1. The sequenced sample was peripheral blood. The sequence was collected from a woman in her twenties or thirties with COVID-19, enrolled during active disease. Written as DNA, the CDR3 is TGTGCCAGCAGCTCACAGGGGACGTGGGAGACCCAGTACTTC. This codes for CASSSQGTWETQYF.